This is a list of T cell receptor beta chains from one sample in a study of blood T cell repertoires in COVID-19. Using immunoSEQ multiplex PCR, the repertoire was profiled, and TCRdb retains in-frame clones only, with some absent. The sample holds fewer than 400,000 clones, about 85% seen once. Material for sequencing was peripheral blood. The receptors stem from a woman aged 18-29 years with acute or convalescent COVID-19. CDR3s leave out the opening cysteine and the closing phenylalanine or tryptophan. Rows may omit the clone size; those that give it use once, few, many or a size class.

J	size	V	CDR3
TRBJ1-4	NA	TRBV6-7	ASSYVDRGATNEKLF
TRBJ2-6	NA	TRBV5-1	ASSLVAGANVLT
TRBJ1-6	few	TRBV5-1	ASSLAEDSPLH
TRBJ1-5	few	TRBV11-1	ASSRSTDQPQH
TRBJ1-2	once	TRBV28	ASSFGRVRGYT
TRBJ2-5	NA	TRBV7-6	ASSLRQFSTGGQETQY
TRBJ1-2	NA	TRBV30	AWSELYGYT
TRBJ2-1	NA	TRBV9	ASSPPGGSLNYNEQF
TRBJ2-1	NA	TRBV6-5	ASSPTSGIRNEQF
TRBJ2-7	NA	TRBV5-6	ASNLGQGANEQY
TRBJ2-5	NA	TRBV9	ASSEGRVGWETQY
TRBJ1-2	once	TRBV18	ASLKDRLSNYGYT
TRBJ2-7	NA	TRBV5-4	ASSSPGTGVGEQY
TRBJ1-1	NA	TRBV29-1	SVTGEDTEAF
TRBJ2-7	NA	TRBV27	ASSFAGTGLYEQY
TRBJ1-3	NA	TRBV2	ASSESSGNGNTIY
TRBJ2-1	NA	TRBV28	ASSPRAASSYNEQF
TRBJ2-2	NA	TRBV29-1	SVHGLNTGELF
TRBJ2-2	once	TRBV29-1	SVRRYGGLSNTGELF
TRBJ1-3	NA	TRBV19	ASSIGQAGNTIY
TRBJ1-1	NA	TRBV5-1	ASSLEPQGGTEAF
TRBJ1-1	NA	TRBV27	ASSSRQGMNTEAF
TRBJ1-3	NA	TRBV7-9	ASSQGTWISGNTIY
TRBJ1-2	NA	TRBV6-2/TRBV6-3	ASSNTRDFHGYT
TRBJ2-3	few	TRBV10-1	ASSRGDPDTQY
TRBJ1-1	once	TRBV19	ASSIYIGSTEAF
TRBJ2-2	NA	TRBV12-3/TRBV12-4	ASFLRVSGELF
TRBJ2-7	NA	TRBV2	ASSQQGGEQY
TRBJ2-7	NA	TRBV2	ASSGYGTGIAYEQY
TRBJ1-1	NA	TRBV5-1	ASSFLASGGAEAF
TRBJ1-1	once	TRBV13	ASSPIRRGNTEAF
TRBJ1-1	few	TRBV2	ASRGWTGDNTEAF
TRBJ2-1	NA	TRBV18	ASSNSADSYNEQF
TRBJ1-2	NA	TRBV15	ATSRDEGGNYGYT
TRBJ2-5	NA	TRBV5-5	ASSFSREETQY
TRBJ2-1	NA	TRBV4-1	ASSQERLAGTTREQF
TRBJ1-2	NA	TRBV24-1	ATSDLEGEGHYGYT
TRBJ2-7	NA	TRBV28	ASSFAGTTYEQY
TRBJ2-1	NA	TRBV5-8	ASSQWTSGGFVNEQF
TRBJ1-4	NA	TRBV7-9	ASSPTGSSTNEKLF
TRBJ1-5	once	TRBV5-4	ASSLDGSGNQPQH
TRBJ1-1	NA	TRBV19	ASKNPGQGGTEAF
TRBJ1-6	NA	TRBV19	ASSTRDSLSPLH
TRBJ1-3	NA	TRBV6-1	ASSELQGVGNTIY
TRBJ1-1	NA	TRBV14	ASSPLGRETEAF